This is a list of T cell receptor beta chains from one sample in a study of blood T cell repertoires in COVID-19. Assay: immunoSEQ multiplex PCR; the TCRdb copy retains only in-frame clones and omits some. The table includes 130,000 to 150,000 clones, roughly four fifths detected once. What was sequenced was peripheral blood. The receptors stem from a human donor with acute or convalescent COVID-19. The donor label of this sample is uncertain. Both conserved end residues are part of each CDR3. The D gene is left open where the match is weak. Rows give clone size only sometimes, using once, few, many, or a class for an expanded clone.

len	v_gene	abundance	j_gene	d_gene	CDR3aa	CDR3nt
15	TRBV28	-	TRBJ1-5	TRBD1	CASRVTGGAGQPQHF	TGTGCCAGCAGGGTGACAGGGGGCGCGGGACAGCCCCAGCATTTT
17	TRBV5-1	-	TRBJ1-4	TRBD1	CASSQVPGQSTNEKLFF	TGCGCCAGCAGTCAAGTCCCGGGACAGAGCACTAATGAAAAACTGTTTTTT
14	TRBV7-2	-	TRBJ1-1	TRBD1	CASSIQGGNTEAFF	TGTGCCAGCAGCATCCAGGGGGGAAACACTGAAGCTTTCTTT
15	TRBV7-2	-	TRBJ2-5	-	CASSLVRQLWETQYF	TGTGCCAGCAGCTTAGTGAGACAGCTATGGGAGACCCAGTACTTC
17	TRBV6-6	-	TRBJ2-1	TRBD2	CASSPQKTGLAGNEQFF	TGTGCCAGCAGTCCCCAAAAAACGGGACTAGCAGGCAATGAGCAGTTCTTC
14	TRBV14	-	TRBJ2-2	-	CASSPHTGPGELFF	TGTGCCAGCAGCCCGCACACAGGGCCCGGGGAGCTGTTTTTT
13	TRBV3-1/TRBV3-2	-	TRBJ1-2	TRBD1	CASSPDRVGGYTF	TGTGCCAGCAGCCCCGACAGGGTGGGCGGCTACACCTTC
15	TRBV5-4	-	TRBJ2-1	TRBD2	CASSIGGGRGNEQFF	TGTGCCAGCAGCATCGGGGGGGGAAGAGGCAATGAGCAGTTCTTC
15	TRBV19	few	TRBJ2-6	TRBD1	CASSDRGRGANVLTF	TGTGCCAGTAGCGACAGGGGGCGTGGGGCCAACGTCCTGACTTTC
17	TRBV4-2	-	TRBJ2-1	-	CASSQVGEGMGLNEQFF	TGTGCCAGCAGCCAAGTGGGTGAAGGGATGGGGCTTAATGAGCAGTTCTTC
14	TRBV6-2/TRBV6-3	-	TRBJ2-2	-	CASSYSVPVGELFF	TGTGCCAGCAGTTACTCCGTCCCTGTGGGGGAGCTGTTTTTT
15	TRBV19	-	TRBJ2-7	-	CASSKRHEGVYEQYF	TGTGCCAGTAGTAAACGACACGAGGGGGTATACGAGCAGTACTTC
15	TRBV5-1	-	TRBJ1-2	-	CASSLWYSSNYGYTF	TGCGCCAGCAGCTTGTGGTACAGCTCTAACTATGGCTACACCTTC
14	TRBV6-1	-	TRBJ1-2	-	CASSEAALDYGYTF	TGTGCCAGCAGTGAAGCAGCCCTCGACTATGGCTACACCTTC
13	TRBV5-1	few	TRBJ1-2	-	CASSLFFRGGYTF	TGCGCCAGCAGCTTGTTCTTCCGGGGAGGCTACACCTTC
15	TRBV9	-	TRBJ2-4	-	CASSVDPGSKNIQYF	TGTGCCAGCAGCGTAGATCCAGGCAGTAAAAACATTCAGTACTTC
13	TRBV6-6	once	TRBJ1-2	-	CASSYRKGDGYTF	TGTGCCAGCAGTTACCGAAAGGGGGATGGCTACACCTTC
15	TRBV5-5	few	TRBJ2-7	TRBD2	CASSSLAGGTYEQYF	TGTGCCAGCAGCTCCCTAGCGGGGGGTACCTACGAGCAGTACTTC
16	TRBV5-4	-	TRBJ2-6	-	CASSAPGGPGANVLTF	TGTGCCAGCAGCGCCCCCGGGGGGCCCGGGGCCAACGTCCTGACTTTC
14	TRBV2	-	TRBJ1-2	-	CASSVLPTRGGYTF	TGTGCCAGCAGTGTCTTGCCCACACGCGGTGGCTACACCTTC
17	TRBV15	-	TRBJ2-2	TRBD2	CATSRQRTSGDTGELFF	TGTGCCACCAGCAGACAAAGGACTAGCGGGGATACCGGGGAGCTGTTTTTT
15	TRBV6-2/TRBV6-3	-	TRBJ1-5	-	CASSRTQGHTQPQHF	TGTGCCAGCAGTAGAACACAGGGCCATACTCAGCCCCAGCATTTT
13	TRBV19	-	TRBJ2-5	-	CASSINSIETQYF	TGTGCCAGTAGTATCAACAGCATAGAGACCCAGTACTTC
14	TRBV3-1/TRBV3-2	once	TRBJ2-7	-	CASSQRVSAYEQYF	TGTGCCAGCAGCCAACGGGTGTCGGCCTACGAGCAGTACTTC
12	TRBV5-6	-	TRBJ2-2	-	CASSSYTGELFF	TGTGCCAGCAGCTCGTACACCGGGGAGCTGTTTTTT
14	TRBV19	-	TRBJ1-2	-	CASSKMGLDYGYTF	TGTGCCAGTAGTAAGATGGGGCTGGACTATGGCTACACCTTC
14	TRBV30	-	TRBJ1-6	-	CAWSRGQRRSPLHF	TGTGCCTGGAGCCGCGGACAAAGGCGATCACCCCTCCACTTT
15	TRBV7-2	-	TRBJ2-2	TRBD1	CASSSGDRNTGELFF	TGTGCCAGCAGCTCCGGGGACAGGAACACCGGGGAGCTGTTTTTT
13	TRBV7-9	-	TRBJ2-2	-	CASSPDFTGELFF	TGTGCCAGCAGCCCTGACTTCACCGGGGAGCTGTTTTTT
19	TRBV7-8	once	TRBJ2-1	TRBD2	CASSLKGTSGRSSYNEQFF	TGTGCCAGCAGCTTAAAAGGGACTAGCGGGAGGAGCTCCTACAATGAGCAGTTCTTC
14	TRBV30	-	TRBJ2-3	-	CAWSVGGGVGTQYF	TGTGCCTGGAGTGTAGGGGGGGGAGTAGGTACGCAGTATTTT
16	TRBV29-1	-	TRBJ1-5	-	CSVSTGFGWENEPQHF	TGCAGCGTGTCCACAGGGTTCGGTTGGGAGAATGAGCCCCAGCATTTT
14	TRBV6-1	-	TRBJ1-5	TRBD1	CASSERPGGQPQHF	TGTGCCAGCAGTGAACGGCCAGGGGGACAGCCCCAGCATTTT
15	TRBV10-3	-	TRBJ2-7	-	CAISDGGHPSGEQYF	TGTGCCATCAGTGATGGGGGACACCCTTCCGGCGAGCAGTACTTC
14	TRBV30	-	TRBJ2-3	TRBD2	CAWSGTSGGSTQYF	TGTGCCTGGTCCGGGACTAGCGGGGGTTCTACGCAGTATTTT
16	TRBV18	-	TRBJ1-3	-	CASSPSRARPGNTIYF	TGTGCCAGCTCACCGTCCAGGGCGAGACCTGGAAACACCATATATTTT
11	TRBV11-2	-	TRBJ2-3	-	CASSPSNTQYF	TGTGCCAGCAGCCCCTCTAATACGCAGTATTTT
16	TRBV15	-	TRBJ1-5	-	CATSRDLLGPQVPQHF	TGTGCCACCAGCAGAGATTTGCTGGGGCCTCAAGTGCCCCAGCATTTT
14	TRBV7-9	medium-sized	TRBJ1-2	TRBD1	CASSPTGDPGGYTF	TGTGCCAGCAGCCCAACAGGGGACCCCGGAGGCTACACCTTC
15	TRBV7-8	few	TRBJ2-2	TRBD1	CASSLGTGRTGELFF	TGTGCCAGCAGCTTAGGGACAGGGCGAACCGGGGAGCTGTTTTTT
14	TRBV4-3	-	TRBJ1-2	TRBD1	CASSQGTGALGYTF	TGCGCCAGCAGCCAGGGAACAGGGGCTTTGGGCTACACCTTC
14	TRBV27	once	TRBJ1-2	-	CASRDTGGGDGYTF	TGTGCCAGCAGGGATACAGGTGGGGGCGATGGCTACACCTTC
16	TRBV7-2	-	TRBJ2-3	TRBD2	CASSSGLAGMSDTQYF	TGTGCCAGCAGTTCTGGACTAGCGGGAATGTCAGATACGCAGTATTTT
15	TRBV4-3	-	TRBJ2-3	TRBD1	CASSQEGQSPDTQYF	TGCGCCAGCAGCCAAGAGGGACAGTCCCCAGATACGCAGTATTTT
15	TRBV5-1	-	TRBJ2-2	TRBD2	CASRPGGGDTGELFF	TGCGCCAGCAGACCAGGCGGGGGAGACACCGGGGAGCTGTTTTTT
13	TRBV7-9	-	TRBJ1-1	TRBD1	CASSLRGDSEAFF	TGTGCCAGCAGCTTAAGAGGGGACAGTGAAGCTTTCTTT
14	TRBV19	-	TRBJ2-2	-	CASSIARNTGELFF	TGTGCCAGTAGTATAGCCAGAAACACCGGGGAGCTGTTTTTT
14	TRBV4-3	-	TRBJ1-2	-	CASSRGVGNYGYTF	TGCGCCAGCAGCCGGGGGGTAGGGAACTATGGCTACACCTTC
15	TRBV7-9	-	TRBJ2-7	TRBD1	CASSSPDRALYEQYF	TGTGCCAGCAGCTCCCCCGACAGGGCCCTCTACGAGCAGTACTTC
16	TRBV6-5	-	TRBJ1-4	-	CASSYGAPATNEKLFF	TGTGCCAGCAGTTACGGGGCACCTGCAACTAATGAAAAACTGTTTTTT
16	TRBV10-2	-	TRBJ1-5	-	CASSEFHRENNQPQHF	TGCGCCAGCAGTGAGTTTCACAGGGAGAACAATCAGCCCCAGCATTTT
16	TRBV10-2	-	TRBJ2-5	TRBD2	CASSGVTSGVQETQYF	TGCGCCAGCAGCGGAGTGACTAGCGGGGTTCAAGAGACCCAGTACTTC